One and the same sample provided the 26 T cell receptor beta chains below, sequenced in a study of T cells in narcolepsy. Generated by immunoSEQ multiplex PCR, the TCRdb table keeps only in-frame clones and is missing some. The sample holds about 31,000 clones, roughly 73% seen once. Material for sequencing was CD45RA- memory CD4+ T cells from PBMCs. The receptors derive from a human donor with narcolepsy.

Of note for this clone: The sample contains more than one DNA sequence encoding this CDR3. This sequence joins TRBV5-6 and TRBJ2-7; the D gene could be TRBD1 or TRBD2 (5 bases each). Trimming took off 0 bases at V and 1 base at J, with 14 bases between the two ends. The CDR3 is 16 amino acids. The germline V gene encodes CDR1 SGHDT and CDR2 YYEEEE. The CDR3 region is CASSLVGQGGSYEQYF. The CDR3 nucleotides are TGTGCCAGCAGCTTGGTTGGCCAGGGCGGGTCCTACGAGCAGTACTTC.

The chain couples TRBV5-1 to TRBJ2-1, with 14 positions matching TRBD2. After removal of 4 bases from V and 12 bases from J, the junction contained 6 bases not matched to a gene. The CDR3 spans 14 residues. Germline CDR1 SGHRS, CDR2 YFSETQ. In DNA form, the CDR3 reads TGCGCCAGCAGCCTGACTAGCGGGGGGGCCTGGCAGTTCTTC. It encodes CASSLTSGGAWQFF. Complete variable domain (other parts from reference TRBV5-1 and TRBJ2-1): KAGVTQTPRYLIKTRGQQVTLSCSPISGHRSVSWYQQTPGQGLQFLFEYFSETQRNKGNFPGRFSGRQFSNSRSEMNVSTLELGDSALYLCASSLTSGGAWQFFGPGTRLTVL.

V and J are TRBV7-9 and TRBJ1-1; the D is unclear. CDR1 and CDR2 (germline): SEHNR, FQNEAQ (reference sequence). V was trimmed by 5 bases and J by 4 bases, leaving 20 bases between them. CDR3 length equals 16 residues. The CDR3 DNA reads as TGTGCCAGCAGCGCCACTGGCCGGGCCCTGCGCACTGAAGCTTTCTTT. As protein: CASSATGRALRTEAFF.

The chain recombines TRBV10-3 with TRBJ1-5; weak D call: TRBD1 (6 bases). Between the trimmed V and J ends, which lost 10 bases and 5 bases, there was a span of 15 bases. This CDR3 has 13 amino acids. CDR1 is ENHRY and CDR2 is SYGVKD in the germline V gene. CDR3 coding DNA: TGTGCCACGGGGACATCCGGAGATCAGCCCCAGCATTTT. Its protein is CATGTSGDQPQHF.

The chain combines TRBV4-1 with TRBJ1-2; no reliable D call. Trimming took off 0 bases at V and 10 bases at J, with 9 bases between the two ends. The CDR3 covers 12 residues. From germline, CDR1 is MGHRA and CDR2 YSYEKL. In nucleotides, the CDR3 is TGCGCCAGCAGCCAAGATCGACTAGACTACACCTTC. It codes for CASSQDRLDYTF.

V is TRBV25-1 and J is TRBJ2-3, with unresolved D. Germline values: CDR1 MGHDK, CDR2 SYGVNS. Trimming cost V 3 bases and J 7 bases, with 11 bases left between them. The CDR3 is 13 residues long. The CDR3 DNA reads TGTGCCAGCAGTGACTGGAGCGTGAATACGCAGTATTTT. This encodes CASSDWSVNTQYF.

This chain joins TRBV9 and TRBJ2-7, with D possibly being TRBD1 or TRBD2 (5 bases each). This CDR3 is 15 amino acids long. The germline V gene has CDR1 SGDLS and CDR2 YYNGEE. Trimming took 0 bases from V and 4 from J, leaving 14 bases between them. CDR3 in DNA: TGTGCCAGCAGCGTAGGTCCCGGGACCTATTACGAGCAGTACTTC. It is translated as CASSVGPGTYYEQYF.

V and J are TRBV18 and TRBJ1-4, with a possible D match to TRBD1 (5 bases). The V gene lost 1 base and the J gene lost 4 bases, with 13 bases spanning the gap. Germline V gene sequence: CDR1 KGHSH, CDR2 LQKENI. CDR3 length: 16 amino acids. CDR3 nucleotide sequence: TGTGCCAGCTCACCACAGAGGGGAGGGAGTAATGAAAAACTGTTTTTT. Translating it yields CASSPQRGGSNEKLFF.

This sequence joins TRBV10-1 and TRBJ2-5; D gene uncertain. CDR3 size: 15 residues. Germline values: CDR1 WNHNN, CDR2 SYGVQD (reference sequence). V was clipped by 0 bases and J by 1 base, with 9 bases between them. The CDR3 here is CASSESETPQETQYF. In DNA, the CDR3 is TGCGCCAGCAGTGAGTCTGAAACACCCCAAGAGACCCAGTACTTC.

This clone was seen just once. The chain has TRBV18 and TRBJ1-1, with D possibly matching TRBD1 (5 bases). The CDR3 is 16 residues long. Trimming stripped 2 bases from V and 0 bases from J, with 13 bases between. Germline V lookup: CDR1 KGHSH, CDR2 LQKENI. As DNA, the CDR3 is TGTGCCAGCTCACCAAGGGGAGACACCATGAACACTGAAGCTTTCTTT. Its translation is CASSPRGDTMNTEAFF.

This clone was seen a few times. This rearrangement joins TRBV9 to TRBJ1-1; TRBD1 aligns across 7 bases. The germline gives CDR1 SGDLS, CDR2 YYNGEE. The CDR3 sequence is 16 residues long. Trimming removed 0 bases from V and 0 bases from J; junction bases left unmatched: 5. CDR3 protein: CASSVGVDRVNTEAFF. The CDR3 nucleotides are TGTGCCAGCAGCGTAGGTGTAGACAGGGTGAACACTGAAGCTTTCTTT.

The CDR3 nucleotides are TGCGCCAGCAGCTTGGAGCCCACAGATACGCAGTATTTT. Residues: CASSLEPTDTQYF. The chain is built from TRBV5-1 and TRBJ2-3, with no clear D. The CDR3 is 13 amino acids. Germline V lookup: CDR1 SGHRS, CDR2 YFSETQ. The V end was cut by 0 bases, the J end by 2 bases, with 4 bases between.

The CDR3 is CASSFTAGELFF. DNA of the CDR3: TGTGCCAGCAGTTTTACAGCCGGGGAGCTGTTTTTT. The genes are TRBV6-5 and TRBJ2-2; no clear D gene. V lost 4 bases, J lost 6 bases, and 6 bases lay in between. This CDR3 is 12 amino acids long. The germline V gene has CDR1 MNHEY and CDR2 SVGAGI.

CDR3 loop: CASSLQEGAVDSPLHF. CDR3 coding DNA: TGTGCCAGCTCACTTCAGGAGGGGGCAGTAGACTCACCCCTCCACTTT. The rearrangement joins TRBV18 to TRBJ1-6; 7 nucleotides agree with TRBD1. V was pared by 4 bases and J by 10 bases, with 13 bases of the junction left unmatched. The CDR3 is 16 amino acids. The germline gives CDR1 KGHSH, CDR2 LQKENI.

There are a few counts of this clone. This same CDR3 is encoded by further DNA sequences in the sample. The genes are TRBV2 and TRBJ1-2; unclear D gene. This CDR3 has 11 residues. V was clipped by 4 bases and J by 4 bases, with 4 bases between them. Looked up from germline, CDR1 is SNHLY and CDR2 is FYNNEI. The CDR3 DNA is TGTGCCAGCAGTGGTCGCTATGGCTACACCTTC. Protein product: CASSGRYGYTF.

This clone appeared a single time. V gene TRBV6-1 combines with J gene TRBJ2-3, with D unresolved. Germline assignment: CDR1 MNHNS and CDR2 SASEGT. The CDR3 has 15 residues. V lost 5 bases, J lost 0 bases, and 12 bases lay in between. The CDR3 DNA follows: TGTGCCAGCAGTACACAACCAAAAAGCACAGATACGCAGTATTTT. It specifies CASSTQPKSTDTQYF.

The V and J genes are TRBV5-1 and TRBJ1-4, with D unclear. The CDR3 loop spans 16 amino acids. CDR1 SGHRS and CDR2 YFSETQ come from the germline V gene. Trimming took 0 bases from V and 4 from J, leaving 13 bases between them. CDR3 bases: TGCGCCAGCAGCTTGGCCGAGGGCGGCTATAATGAAAAACTGTTTTTT. This encodes CASSLAEGGYNEKLFF. Together with reference TRBV5-1 and TRBJ1-4, the CDR3 gives the full variable domain: KAGVTQTPRYLIKTRGQQVTLSCSPISGHRSVSWYQQTPGQGLQFLFEYFSETQRNKGNFPGRFSGRQFSNSRSEMNVSTLELGDSALYLCASSLAEGGYNEKLFFGSGTQLSVL.

The chain is built from TRBV9 and TRBJ1-1, with 9 bases aligning to TRBD1. The trim removed 1 base at V and 4 bases at J, leaving 5 bases unmatched. This CDR3 is built from 15 residues. CDR1 is SGDLS, CDR2 YYNGEE, per germline. CDR3 amino acids: CASSVRDRAPTEAFF. DNA for the CDR3: TGTGCCAGCAGCGTACGGGACAGGGCGCCCACTGAAGCTTTCTTT.

This chain connects TRBV5-8 to TRBJ2-4, with TRBD2 as a possible D gene (5 bases). Germline V gene sequence: CDR1 SGHTS, CDR2 YDEGEE. CDR3 size: 13 residues. V gave up 1 base and J gave up 8 bases, with 10 bases separating them. The CDR3 DNA follows: TGTGCCAGCAGCTTGCGGGGTCGACACATTCAGTACTTC. Translated: CASSLRGRHIQYF. The variable domain in full, completed from reference TRBV5-8 and TRBJ2-4, reads EAGVTQSPTHLIKTRGQQATLRCSPISGHTSVYWYQQALGLGLQFLLWYDEGEERNRGNFPPRFSGRQFPNYSSELNVNALELEDSALYLCASSLRGRHIQYFGAGTRLSVL.

The chain employs TRBV11-2 and TRBJ2-1; D is undetermined. Germline V gene data show CDR1 as SGHAT and CDR2 as FQNNGV. The V end was cut by 1 base, the J end by 0 bases, with 16 bases between. The CDR3 has 18 amino acids. CDR3: CASSLGFGRPSSYNEQFF. Here the CDR3 DNA reads TGTGCCAGCAGCTTAGGATTCGGGCGCCCCAGCTCCTACAATGAGCAGTTCTTC. Supplemented by reference TRBV11-2 and TRBJ2-1, the full variable domain reads EAGVAQSPRYKIIEKRQSVAFWCNPISGHATLYWYQQILGQGPKLLIQFQNNGVVDDSQLPKDRFSAERLKGVDSTLKIQPAKLEDSAVYLCASSLGFGRPSSYNEQFFGPGTRLTVL.

The rearrangement uses TRBV30 and TRBJ2-7; weak D call: TRBD2 (5 bases). This CDR3 comprises 14 residues. Germline V gene sequence: CDR1 GTSNPN, CDR2 SVGIG (reference sequence). V lost 0 bases to trimming and J lost 4 bases, with 13 bases between them. CDR3 sequence reads: CAWSVSGIAYEQYF. DNA for the CDR3: TGTGCCTGGAGTGTCTCCGGGATTGCGTACGAGCAGTACTTC.

This clone has only one observation. CDR3 sequence reads: CASSPDGRQQYF. CDR3 sequence (DNA): TGTGCCAGCAGTCCCGACGGGAGGCAGCAGTACTTC. The chain employs TRBV28 and TRBJ2-7; 7 nucleotides line up with TRBD2. The CDR3 totals 12 residues. The J segment lost 8 bases and the V segment lost 5 bases, leaving 6 bases of the junction unmatched. Germline V gene data show CDR1 as MDHEN and CDR2 as SYDVKM.

In regard to this clone: Other DNA sequences in the same sample also yield this CDR3. The gene calls are TRBV27 and TRBJ1-2; D gene uncertain. Germline CDR1 MNHEY, CDR2 SMNVEV (reference sequence). The CDR3 consists of 13 residues. Trimming pared 6 bases from V and 2 bases from J, leaving 10 bases between. CDR3 region: CASSPDGNYGYTF. As DNA, the CDR3 is TGTGCCAGCAGCCCCGACGGAAACTATGGCTACACCTTC.

This clone appeared a few times. The chain joins TRBV6-5 to TRBJ2-7, with D tentatively TRBD2 (6 bases). This CDR3 has 15 amino acids. The V and J ends lost 4 bases and 2 bases respectively, with 15 bases between them. CDR1 and CDR2 from the germline V gene are MNHEY and SVGAGI. Here the CDR3 DNA reads TGTGCCAGCAGTTCCGAACGGGGGACCACCTACGAGCAGTACTTC. Protein sequence: CASSSERGTTYEQYF.

This rearrangement joins TRBV5-6 to TRBJ2-5, with a weak D call TRBD1 (6 bases). The CDR3 consists of 13 residues. V gave up 4 bases and J gave up 9 bases, with 16 bases separating them. Germline values: CDR1 SGHDT, CDR2 YYEEEE. Written as DNA, the CDR3 is TGTGCCAGCAGCGCGGACAGAGAGAGGGCCCAGTACTTC. It translates to CASSADRERAQYF.

In the case of this clone: One end of the junction fails to match germline, which may point to a read error. The sample carries other DNA sequences with the same CDR3. The chain couples TRBV12-5 to TRBJ1-1; TRBD1 agrees at 11 bases. Germline V gene sequence: CDR1 LGHNT, CDR2 FRNRAP. CDR3 length: 17 amino acids. The CDR3 DNA is TGTGCTAGTGGGTTGGTGGGGACAGGGGGTTGGGACACTGAAGCTTTCTTT. As protein: CASGLVGTGGWDTEAFF.